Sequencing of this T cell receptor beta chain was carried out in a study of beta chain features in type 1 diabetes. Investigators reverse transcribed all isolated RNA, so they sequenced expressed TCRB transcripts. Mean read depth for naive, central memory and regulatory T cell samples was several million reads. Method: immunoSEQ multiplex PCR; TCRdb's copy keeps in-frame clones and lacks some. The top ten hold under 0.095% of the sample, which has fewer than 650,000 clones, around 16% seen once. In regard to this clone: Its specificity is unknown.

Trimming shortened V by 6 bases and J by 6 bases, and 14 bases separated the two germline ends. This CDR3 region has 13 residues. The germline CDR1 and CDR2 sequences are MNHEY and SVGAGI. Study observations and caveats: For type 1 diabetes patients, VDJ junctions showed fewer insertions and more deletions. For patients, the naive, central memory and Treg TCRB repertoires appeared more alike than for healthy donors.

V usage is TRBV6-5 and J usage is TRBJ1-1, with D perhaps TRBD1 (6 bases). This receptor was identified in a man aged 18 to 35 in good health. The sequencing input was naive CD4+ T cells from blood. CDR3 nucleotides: TGTGCCAGCAGGGCGTACAGGGCAGCTGAAGCTTTCTTT. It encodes CASRAYRAAEAFF.